Presented here are 14 T cell receptor beta chains from one specimen sequenced in a study of T cell responses to AZD1222 COVID-19 vaccine (dated by TCRdb to about 2021). Sample time point, as interpreted from the label and publication: baseline before first vaccination. Library preparation employed the immunoSEQ multiplex PCR assay. What TCRdb holds here is the immuneACCESS table cut down to in-frame rearrangements. Part of the clones is not present; checked against another copy, under half of the missing clones reflect an unresolved V gene, and the others are unexplained. The sample data list 100,000 to 150,000 clones, and around 94% of these were observed just once. 5.5% to 8% of the sample rests with the top ten. Source: peripheral blood, taken on day 0 of AZD1222 vaccination. These receptors all stem from an adult in good health.

The chain has TRBV11-2 and TRBJ1-1, with a possible D match to TRBD1 (5 bases). V lost 6 bases to trimming and J lost 1 base, with 15 bases between them. The CDR3 is made up of 15 amino acids. Germline CDR1 reads SGHAT; CDR2 reads FQNNGV. CDR3 DNA sequence: TGTGCCAGCAGTCACGGGGGGGTGCCGAACACTGAAGCTTTCTTT. It yields the protein CASSHGGVPNTEAFF.

This chain uses TRBV19 with TRBJ1-2, with D uncertain. Trimming pared 6 bases from V and 4 bases from J, leaving 9 bases between. The CDR3 runs 12 residues. The germline CDR1 and CDR2 sequences are LNHDA and SQIVND (reference sequence). The CDR3 protein is CASSFEVYGYTF. The CDR3 region has the DNA TGTGCCAGTAGCTTTGAGGTCTATGGCTACACCTTC.

This clone showed up just once. This rearrangement joins TRBV28 to TRBJ2-1; TRBD1 matches 12 bases. V gave up 4 bases and J gave up 8 bases; unmatched junction bases: 12. The germline CDR1 and CDR2 sequences are MDHEN and SYDVKM. The CDR3 is made up of 17 amino acids. The CDR3 spells CASSSRTPGQGAYEQFF. DNA for the CDR3: TGTGCCAGCAGTTCCCGCACCCCGGGACAGGGGGCCTATGAGCAGTTCTTC.

The chain employs TRBV6-2 or TRBV6-3 and TRBJ1-1, with D possibly being TRBD1 (5 bases). The CDR3 is 13 residues long. Germline CDR1 and CDR2: MNHEY and SVGEGT. V was pared by 0 bases and J by 11 bases, with 13 bases between. CDR3 amino acids: CASSYSAGPTAFF. In nucleotides, the CDR3 is TGTGCCAGCAGTTACTCCGCGGGACCCACGGCTTTCTTT.

The rearrangement links TRBV5-6 to TRBJ2-2; D remains ambiguous. The CDR3 loop spans 14 amino acids. CDR1 is SGHDT and CDR2 is YYEEEE in the germline V gene. The germline V and J ends were trimmed by 1 base and 4 bases, with 8 bases remaining between them. The CDR3 DNA follows: TGTGCCAGCAGCTTGATCAGTGGCACCGGGGAGCTGTTTTTT. Encoded protein: CASSLISGTGELFF.

The chain uses TRBV29-1 and TRBJ2-6, with D possibly TRBD1 on 5 matching bases. Trimming stripped 7 bases from V and 0 bases from J, with 10 bases between. CDR3 length: 14 residues. Germline V gives CDR1 SQVTM, CDR2 ANQGSEA. CDR3 loop: CSATGNSGANVLTF. The CDR3 nucleotides are TGCAGCGCCACAGGAAACTCTGGGGCCAACGTCCTGACTTTC.

This rearrangement joins TRBV28 to TRBJ1-4, with D uncertain. This CDR3 region has 14 residues. V was cut by 5 bases and J by 0 bases, with 7 bases left in between. Germline values: CDR1 MDHEN, CDR2 SYDVKM. CDR3 coding DNA: TGTGCCAGCAGTCTGGTGACAACTAATGAAAAACTGTTTTTT. Its protein product is CASSLVTTNEKLFF.

The chain joins TRBV7-8 to TRBJ1-1, with D possibly being TRBD1 (5 bases). Trimming removed 1 base at V and 6 bases at J, with 15 bases between. Germline V gene sequence: CDR1 SGHVS, CDR2 FQNEAQ. CDR3 size: 15 residues. CDR3 sequence reads: CASSLGRGGSAEAFF. In DNA form, the CDR3 reads TGTGCCAGCAGCTTAGGCCGGGGGGGGAGCGCTGAAGCTTTCTTT.

This chain links TRBV30 with TRBJ1-4, with D unresolved. Germline V lookup: CDR1 GTSNPN, CDR2 SVGIG (reference sequence). The CDR3 sequence is 15 residues long. V was cut by 2 bases and J by 3 bases, with 13 bases left in between. CDR3 DNA: TGTGCCTGGAGTCGCTCTTCAATACCTAATGAAAAACTGTTTTTT. Translated, it gives CAWSRSSIPNEKLFF.

The V call is TRBV7-9, the J call TRBJ1-1; D gene ambiguous. CDR3 length equals 10 residues. Germline assignment: CDR1 SEHNR and CDR2 FQNEAQ (reference sequence). V was cut by 3 bases and J by 6 bases, with 2 bases left in between. CDR3 nucleotides: TGTGCCAGCAGCTTGGCTGAAGCTTTCTTT. Protein sequence: CASSLAEAFF.

This rearrangement joins TRBV11-2 to TRBJ2-7; 8 bases are a match to TRBD2. Germline CDR1 is SGHAT and CDR2 is FQNNGV. Trimming at V came to 5 bases and at J to 3 bases, leaving 12 bases not matched to a gene. The CDR3 covers 16 residues. The CDR3 nucleotides are TGTGCCAGCAGCCCTCTTAAGCGGGAGCGTGACTACGAGCAGTACTTC. Translation: CASSPLKRERDYEQYF.

The chain uses TRBV18 and TRBJ2-3, with 9 bases aligning to TRBD1. V lost 1 base and J lost 2; bases outside the gene matches: 13. CDR3 size: 19 residues. Germline values: CDR1 KGHSH, CDR2 LQKENI. The CDR3 reads CASSPRFRDRDRSTDTQYF. The CDR3 nucleotides are TGTGCCAGCTCACCACGATTTCGGGACAGGGACAGATCCACAGATACGCAGTATTTT.

V and J are TRBV11-2 and TRBJ2-5; D gene ambiguous. Trimming took off 5 bases at V and 5 bases at J, with 15 bases between the two ends. In germline, CDR1 is SGHAT, CDR2 FQNNGV. The CDR3 is made up of 14 amino acids. The CDR3: CASSPGRSWETQYF. For the CDR3, the DNA is TGTGCCAGCAGCCCGGGCCGGAGCTGGGAGACCCAGTACTTC.

V usage is TRBV28 and J usage is TRBJ2-3; 12 bases align to TRBD2. From germline, CDR1 is MDHEN and CDR2 SYDVKM. V gave up 6 bases and J gave up 7 bases; unmatched junction bases: 8. This CDR3 has 15 residues. CDR3: CASSVTSGSFYTQYF. The CDR3 DNA is TGTGCCAGCAGCGTGACTAGCGGGAGTTTTTATACGCAGTATTTT.